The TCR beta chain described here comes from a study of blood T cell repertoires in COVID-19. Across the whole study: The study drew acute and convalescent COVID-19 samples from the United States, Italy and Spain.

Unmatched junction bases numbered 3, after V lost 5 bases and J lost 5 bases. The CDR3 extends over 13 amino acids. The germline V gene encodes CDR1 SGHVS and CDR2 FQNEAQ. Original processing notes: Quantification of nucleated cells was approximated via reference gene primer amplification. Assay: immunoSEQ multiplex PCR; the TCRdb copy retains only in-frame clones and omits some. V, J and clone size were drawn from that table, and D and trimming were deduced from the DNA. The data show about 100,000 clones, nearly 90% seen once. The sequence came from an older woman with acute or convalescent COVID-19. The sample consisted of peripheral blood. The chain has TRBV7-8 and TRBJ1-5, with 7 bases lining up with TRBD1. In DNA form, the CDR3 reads TGTGCCAGCAGCCCAGGGACAGATCAGCCCCAGCATTTT. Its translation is CASSPGTDQPQHF. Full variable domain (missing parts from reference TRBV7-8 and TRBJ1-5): GAGVSQSPRYKVAKRGQDVALRCDPISGHVSLFWYQQALGQGPEFLTYFQNEAQLDKSGLPSDRFFAERPEGSVSTLKIQRTQQEDSAVYLCASSPGTDQPQHFGDGTRLSIL.